These 32 T cell receptor beta chains originate from one sample sequenced in a study of blood T cell repertoires in COVID-19. Repertoires were generated with immunoSEQ multiplex PCR, while TCRdb's copy carries only in-frame clones and drops some. The sample lists more than 35,000 clones, over 75% seen once, with about 40% in the top ten. Sequenced sample: peripheral blood. These receptors were collected from a man older than 75 with active or convalescent COVID-19.

The genes are TRBV30 and TRBJ1-3, with 7 bases lining up with TRBD1. Germline trimming cut 2 bases from V and 2 bases from J; bases unmatched to any gene: 6. Germline assignment: CDR1 GTSNPN and CDR2 SVGIG (reference sequence). This CDR3 is 15 amino acids long. The chain's CDR3 is CAWSSTGRPGNTIYF. The DNA for the CDR3 is TGTGCCTGGAGTTCGACAGGGCGACCTGGAAACACCATATATTTT.

The V call is TRBV5-1, the J call TRBJ2-1; 11 bases agree with TRBD2. J was trimmed by 6 bases and V by 6 bases; bases with no gene match: 5. The CDR3 is 14 amino acids. Germline CDR1 reads SGHRS; CDR2 reads YFSETQ. Here the CDR3 DNA reads TGCGCCAGCAAGGGTCTAGCGGGAGGCAATGAGCAGTTCTTC. Residues: CASKGLAGGNEQFF.

The rearrangement links TRBV7-2 to TRBJ1-6; D is unresolved. CDR1 is SGHTA and CDR2 is FQGNSA in the germline V gene. This CDR3 spans 13 amino acids. Trimming left V 5 bases short and J 9 bases short, with 11 bases between. CDR3 coding DNA: TGTGCCAGCAGCCCTGACTCCATTTCACCCCTCCACTTT. It specifies CASSPDSISPLHF.

In its sample, this clone was seen a few times. The DNA for the CDR3 is TGTGCCAGCAGTGAACGCAGGGTTAATCAGCCCCAGCATTTT. Its protein product is CASSERRVNQPQHF. The V call is TRBV2, the J call TRBJ1-5, with D tentatively TRBD1 (5 bases). The CDR3 is 14 amino acids. CDR1 and CDR2 from the germline V gene are SNHLY and FYNNEI. Trimming removed 2 bases from V and 4 bases from J, with 9 bases in between.

In its sample, this clone was seen a few times. The gene calls are TRBV27 and TRBJ2-1; 13 nucleotides agree with TRBD2. CDR1 and CDR2 (germline): MNHEY, SMNVEV (reference sequence). Trimming took 2 bases from V and 5 from J; bases not matched to a gene: 3. The CDR3 spans 16 residues. CDR3 amino acids: CASSLGLAGADNEQFF. DNA of the CDR3: TGTGCCAGCAGTTTAGGACTAGCGGGAGCGGACAATGAGCAGTTCTTC.

The V gene is TRBV12-5, the J gene TRBJ2-3, with TRBD1 identical over 12 bases. This CDR3 region has 16 residues. Per germline, CDR1 LGHNT and CDR2 FRNRAP. Losses at the gene ends were 5 bases for V and 8 bases for J; bases not matched to a gene: 11. The CDR3 reads CASGEPGTGGAGTQYF. CDR3 nucleotide sequence: TGTGCTAGTGGTGAACCGGGGACAGGGGGCGCGGGTACGCAGTATTTT.

In DNA, the CDR3 is TGTGCCAGCTCACTCCCTCAGGAGAACACTGAAGCTTTCTTT. This encodes CASSLPQENTEAFF. The chain carries TRBV18 and TRBJ1-1; no reliable D call. This CDR3 has 14 residues. V lost 4 bases and J lost 1, with 10 bases in between. CDR1 and CDR2 from the germline V gene are KGHSH and LQKENI.

V usage is TRBV7-9 and J usage is TRBJ2-1; 14 nucleotides line up with TRBD2. The germline gives CDR1 SEHNR, CDR2 FQNEAQ (reference sequence). Trimming cost V 4 bases and J 11 bases; bases outside gene matches: 10. CDR3 size: 16 residues. The chain's CDR3 is CASSSAGTSGSLQQFF. In DNA, the CDR3 is TGTGCCAGCAGCTCCGCCGGGACTAGCGGGAGTTTGCAGCAGTTCTTC.

The CDR3: CASSREVAGYTGELFF. The CDR3 DNA reads TGCGCCAGCAGCAGAGAGGTAGCGGGTTACACCGGGGAGCTGTTTTTT. V usage is TRBV5-1 and J usage is TRBJ2-2; 7 positions match TRBD2. The junction had 9 bases not matched to a gene; V was cut back by 4 bases and J by 3 bases. Germline CDR1 reads SGHRS; CDR2 reads YFSETQ. The CDR3 extends over 16 amino acids.

The chain combines TRBV29-1 with TRBJ2-2; 16 bases fit TRBD2. Germline V gene data show CDR1 as SQVTM and CDR2 as ANQGSEA. Germline trimming cut 3 bases from V and 4 bases from J; bases unmatched to any gene: 5. CDR3 length equals 17 residues. The CDR3 protein is CSVDAGLAGGPTGELFF. The CDR3 bases are TGCAGCGTTGATGCGGGACTAGCGGGGGGGCCCACCGGGGAGCTGTTTTTT.

This clone appeared a few times. This rearrangement joins TRBV6-2 or TRBV6-3 to TRBJ2-2, with D possibly TRBD2 on 6 matching bases. This CDR3 comprises 16 residues. Germline V gene sequence: CDR1 MNHEY, CDR2 SVGEGT. V lost 2 bases and J lost 3, with 13 bases in between. The CDR3 loop reads CASSYPNWGDTGELFF. Here the CDR3 DNA reads TGTGCCAGCAGTTACCCGAATTGGGGGGACACCGGGGAGCTGTTTTTT.

This chain uses TRBV19 with TRBJ2-7; D perhaps matches TRBD1 (6 bases). The CDR3 loop spans 14 amino acids. CDR1 is LNHDA, CDR2 SQIVND, per germline (reference sequence). The germline V and J ends were trimmed by 7 bases and 7 bases, with 20 bases remaining between them. The CDR3 DNA reads TGTGCCAGTACCCCGGACAGCCAATTGGGGGAGCAGTACTTC. It translates to CASTPDSQLGEQYF. Combining the CDR3 with reference TRBV19 and TRBJ2-7 gives the whole variable domain DGGITQSPKYLFRKEGQNVTLSCEQNLNHDAMYWYRQDPGQGLRLIYYSQIVNDFQKGDIAEGYSVSREKKESFPLTVTSAQKNPTAFYLCASTPDSQLGEQYFGPGTRLTVT.

CDR3 residues: CASSPGTGENTEAFF. Written as DNA, the CDR3 is TGTGCCAGCAGCCCAGGGACAGGGGAAAACACTGAAGCTTTCTTT. The gene calls are TRBV7-2 and TRBJ1-1; 10 nucleotides line up with TRBD1. The CDR3 runs 15 residues. Looked up from germline, CDR1 is SGHTA and CDR2 is FQGNSA. V was clipped by 5 bases and J by 2 bases; unmatched bases: 5. Combining the CDR3 with reference TRBV7-2 and TRBJ1-1 gives the whole variable domain GAGVSQSPSNKVTEKGKDVELRCDPISGHTALYWYRQSLGQGLEFLIYFQGNSAPDKSGLPSDRFSAERTGGSVSTLTIQRTQQEDSAVYLCASSPGTGENTEAFFGQGTRLTVV.

This sequence joins TRBV29-1 and TRBJ2-7; 11 bases fit TRBD2. Trimming removed 7 bases from V and 3 bases from J; junction bases left unmatched: 5. Germline-derived CDR1 and CDR2 are SQVTM and ANQGSEA. CDR3 length: 13 amino acids. The DNA for the CDR3 is TGCAGCGCTGTTACTAGCGGGAGCTACGAGCAGTACTTC. Translated: CSAVTSGSYEQYF.

The chain uses TRBV19 and TRBJ1-5, with D tentatively TRBD1 (5 bases). V gave up 5 bases and J gave up 9 bases, with 17 bases separating them. CDR3 length: 14 residues. CDR1 and CDR2 (germline): LNHDA, SQIVND (reference sequence). The CDR3 protein is CASSSRRGEGPQHF. The CDR3 nucleotides are TGTGCCAGTAGTTCCCGGCGGGGCGAGGGGCCCCAGCATTTT.

The chain uses TRBV5-1 and TRBJ1-5, with D perhaps TRBD1 (5 bases). Per the germline V gene, CDR1 is SGHRS and CDR2 is YFSETQ. CDR3 length equals 13 residues. V was shortened by 0 bases and J by 13 bases, with 14 bases between the two germline ends. The CDR3 DNA reads TGCGCCAGCAGCTTGGCCTCAGAGACAGAGCAGCATTTT. It yields the protein CASSLASETEQHF.

The chain has TRBV5-1 and TRBJ2-1, with TRBD2 matching over 7 bases. V was clipped by 2 bases and J by 7 bases; unmatched bases: 6. Germline CDR1 SGHRS, CDR2 YFSETQ. This CDR3 region has 14 residues. The CDR3 DNA reads as TGCGCCAGCAGCTTATCGGGGGGATGGAATGAGCAGTTCTTC. Its translation: CASSLSGGWNEQFF.

The rearrangement links TRBV6-1 to TRBJ2-3, with TRBD2 matching 10 bases. CDR3 length equals 17 residues. The trim removed 1 base at V and 3 bases at J, leaving 7 bases unmatched. Germline V gene lookup returns CDR1 MNHNS and CDR2 SASEGT. Here the CDR3 DNA reads TGTGCCAGCAGTGAAGGGTCGCTAGCGGGAGCAACAGATACGCAGTATTTT. Amino acid sequence: CASSEGSLAGATDTQYF.

The V gene is TRBV7-9, the J gene TRBJ2-3; 9 bases map to TRBD2. Germline CDR1 is SEHNR and CDR2 is FQNEAQ (reference sequence). The CDR3 is 15 amino acids. The ends lost 3 bases at V and 4 bases at J; junction bases unmatched: 5. CDR3: CASSLGRGGPDTQYF. The CDR3 region has the DNA TGTGCCAGCAGCTTGGGGCGGGGGGGCCCAGATACGCAGTATTTT.

V is TRBV2 and J is TRBJ2-7, with D possibly TRBD1 on 6 matching bases. CDR1 is SNHLY and CDR2 is FYNNEI in the germline V gene. This CDR3 has 12 amino acids. Trimming removed 5 bases at V and 5 bases at J, with 10 bases between. The DNA for the CDR3 is TGTGCCAGCAGTTCAACAGGGAACGAGCAGTACTTC. Protein product: CASSSTGNEQYF.

This clone was observed a few times. V usage is TRBV7-6 and J usage is TRBJ2-7; possible D gene TRBD2, 6 bases. The CDR3 runs to 13 residues. The V and J ends lost 8 bases and 1 base respectively, with 12 bases between them. Per germline, CDR1 SGHVS and CDR2 FNYEAQ. DNA for the CDR3: TGTGCCAGCTCCCGGGACTCGTCCTACGAGCAGTACTTC. Encoded protein: CASSRDSSYEQYF. Based on the CDR3 plus reference TRBV7-6 and TRBJ2-7, the full variable domain is GAGVSQSPRYKVTKRGQDVALRCDPISGHVSLYWYRQALGQGPEFLTYFNYEAQQDKSGLPNDRFSAERPEGSISTLTIQRTEQRDSAMYRCASSRDSSYEQYFGPGTRLTVT.

The genes are TRBV20-1 and TRBJ1-2; no definite D call. There are 10 residues in the CDR3. Germline V gives CDR1 DFQATT, CDR2 SNEGSKA (reference sequence). The CDR3 spells CSAGFRGYTF. Here the CDR3 DNA reads TGCAGCGCCGGGTTCCGGGGCTACACCTTC.

This clone has just one count. CDR3 protein: CASSMTGLGNTIYF. CDR3 sequence (DNA): TGTGCCAGCAGTATGACAGGGCTGGGAAACACCATATATTTT. The V gene is TRBV28, the J gene TRBJ1-3; 7 bases agree with TRBD1. Looked up from germline, CDR1 is MDHEN and CDR2 is SYDVKM. The V gene end was trimmed by 5 bases and the J gene end by 4 bases; junction bases not matched to a gene: 5. This CDR3 comprises 14 residues.

DNA for the CDR3: TGTGCCAGCAGCCCGACTAGCGGGAAGGTTCAAGATACGCAGTATTTT. Protein sequence: CASSPTSGKVQDTQYF. The chain carries TRBV7-3 and TRBJ2-3; TRBD2 agrees at 11 bases. Germline V gene lookup returns CDR1 SGHTA and CDR2 FQGTGA. V dropped 5 bases and J dropped 5; count of bases not matched to a gene: 9. CDR3 size: 16 residues.

V and J are TRBV19 and TRBJ2-5, with D perhaps matching TRBD1 (6 bases). V was pared by 4 bases and J by 0 bases, with 12 bases between. Looked up from germline, CDR1 is LNHDA and CDR2 is SQIVND (reference sequence). The CDR3 has 15 residues. The CDR3 DNA follows: TGTGCCAGTAGTAGGGTCGGACAGTACCAAGAGACCCAGTACTTC. Protein sequence: CASSRVGQYQETQYF.

This clone showed up just once. The V and J genes are TRBV7-6 and TRBJ2-2; 13 bases line up with TRBD2. The germline CDR1 and CDR2 sequences are SGHVS and FNYEAQ. CDR3 length: 16 amino acids. Losses at the gene ends were 1 base for V and 6 bases for J; bases not matched to a gene: 2. The CDR3 loop reads CASSLELAGGPGELFF. In nucleotides, the CDR3 is TGTGCCAGCAGCTTAGAACTAGCGGGGGGGCCCGGGGAGCTGTTTTTT.

The V and J genes are TRBV21-1 and TRBJ1-3; the table calls TRBD1, which could not be checked here. TRBV21-1 is reported as a pseudogene. The CDR3 is made up of 17 amino acids. The CDR3 sequence: CASSKPQTGGNGNTIYF. CDR3 bases: TGTGCCAGCAGCAAACCCCAAACAGGGGGAAATGGAAACACCATATATTTT.

V is TRBV7-2 and J is TRBJ1-4, with 8 positions matching TRBD1. Germline loops: CDR1 SGHTA, CDR2 FQGNSA. This CDR3 has 14 residues. The V and J ends lost 4 bases and 8 bases, in that order; junction bases with no gene match: 6. The CDR3 DNA reads as TGTGCCAGCAGCTCCGGACAGGGATTGGAAAAACTGTTTTTT. This gives the protein CASSSGQGLEKLFF. Using reference TRBV7-2 and TRBJ1-4 for the parts outside the CDR3, the full variable domain is GAGVSQSPSNKVTEKGKDVELRCDPISGHTALYWYRQSLGQGLEFLIYFQGNSAPDKSGLPSDRFSAERTGGSVSTLTIQRTQQEDSAVYLCASSSGQGLEKLFFGSGTQLSVL.

This sequence joins TRBV30 and TRBJ2-7, with D possibly TRBD1 on 6 matching bases. Germline loops: CDR1 GTSNPN, CDR2 SVGIG (reference sequence). V was cut by 0 bases and J by 1 base, with 7 bases left in between. This CDR3 is 13 amino acids long. DNA of the CDR3: TGTGCCTGGAGTGTAGGGGGATCCTACGAGCAGTACTTC. This encodes CAWSVGGSYEQYF.

In this sample, this clone turned up once. The chain has TRBV28 and TRBJ2-4, with TRBD1 matching over 8 bases. Germline V gene data show CDR1 as MDHEN and CDR2 as SYDVKM. The CDR3 runs 15 residues. V gave up 2 bases and J gave up 6 bases; unmatched junction bases: 6. The CDR3 here is CASSLTFGTGNIQYF. CDR3 DNA sequence: TGTGCCAGCAGTTTAACTTTCGGGACAGGAAACATTCAGTACTTC.

The chain uses TRBV5-8 and TRBJ2-1; the match to TRBD2 covers 9 bases. In germline, CDR1 is SGHTS, CDR2 YDEGEE. The CDR3 has 15 amino acids. V shed 6 bases, J shed 1 base, and the junction held 5 bases outside the gene matches. For the CDR3, the DNA is TGTGCCAGCACTCTCCTAGCGGGGTCCTACAATGAGCAGTTCTTC. Protein sequence: CASTLLAGSYNEQFF.

V usage is TRBV12-2 and J usage is TRBJ2-1; TRBD1 is the table's D call, not checked against the DNA. TRBV12-2 is shown as a pseudogene. This CDR3 has 17 residues. The CDR3 nucleotides are TGTGCAAGTCGCCCGGGGACAGGGGGCAGCTCCTACAATGAGCAGTTCTTC. It yields the protein CASRPGTGGSSYNEQFF.